A selection of T cell receptor beta chains follows, all from one sample in a study of T cell responses to AZD1222 COVID-19 vaccine. TCRdb's table, derived via immunoSEQ multiplex PCR, lists solely in-frame clones and lacks some. The sample consists of about 140,000 clones, roughly 92% of them appearing once. This sample comprised peripheral blood, obtained on day 0 of AZD1222 vaccination. The receptor set was obtained from an adult in good health. Both conserved end residues are part of each CDR3.

TRBV11-3	TRBJ2-3	CASSLGLAGNTDTQYF
TRBV7-6	TRBJ2-5	CASSSWGGVGETQYF
TRBV7-2	TRBJ2-7	CASSLGIGQLGEQYF
TRBV27	TRBJ2-7	CASRHSGTGGYEQYF
TRBV2	TRBJ1-5	CASSEGTNQPQHF
TRBV6-5	TRBJ2-7	CASTGTGSYEQYF
TRBV7-9	TRBJ1-2	CASSPGGILYGYTF
TRBV30	TRBJ1-5	CAWRGTGSNQPQHF
TRBV19	TRBJ2-1	CASSTPWNNEQFF
TRBV4-2	TRBJ1-3	CASSLPGQGQGNTIYF
TRBV9	TRBJ1-1	CASSPPGQGEAFF
TRBV3-1/TRBV3-2	TRBJ2-1	CASSRLAGGLSSYNEQFF
TRBV13	TRBJ1-6	CASSHGDRHNSPLHF
TRBV24-1	TRBJ2-2	CATFQGLTPVNTGELFF
TRBV5-6	TRBJ1-2	CASSQDRSYGYTF
TRBV11-2	TRBJ2-2	CASSLGDTGELFF
TRBV7-9	TRBJ2-1	CASSLFDGRRFYNEQFF
TRBV5-4	TRBJ2-5	CASSFAPGTPGGAQYF
TRBV4-3	TRBJ2-7	CASSQDLGGAAGGGYEQYF
TRBV4-1	TRBJ2-5	CASSPWPSGGAGETQYF
TRBV20-1	TRBJ2-3	CSASLSADTQYF
TRBV30	TRBJ1-1	CAWSVQTEAFF
TRBV15	-	CATSRDAESSYEQYF
TRBV6-2/TRBV6-3	TRBJ1-5	CASSYDLVRAGNQPQHF
TRBV4-3	TRBJ2-3	CASSQDLSDTQYF
TRBV12-3/TRBV12-4	TRBJ1-1	CASSFSTATEAFF
TRBV29-1	TRBJ2-1	CSASARSSYNEQFF
TRBV15	TRBJ1-2	CATSRDPWDYGYTF
TRBV6-5	TRBJ1-2	CASSYSGVGYTF
TRBV30	TRBJ1-1	CAWSLQGYIEAFF
TRBV19	TRBJ1-2	CASSMWEDRGLHYGYTF
TRBV19	TRBJ2-7	CASGTSTYEQYF